This TCR beta chain stems from a study of shared clonotypes between healthy human individuals. Study in general: Plates per donor: three CD4 naive, three CD4 memory, two CD8 naive, one CD8 memory.

With 4 bases removed from V and 3 bases from J, the gap between germline ends came to 16 bases. The length of the CDR3 is 15 residues. The germline V gene encodes CDR1 SGDLS and CDR2 YYNGEE. The table lists this clone with a count of one. Its antigen is unidentified. The table came from immunoSEQ multiplex PCR; TCRdb's copy has only in-frame clones and leaves some out. The data hold 1,500,000 or so clones, with roughly 96% observed a single time. Study-wide findings and caveats: Compared with clonotypes that all four donors shared, non-shared clonotypes had lower generation probabilities. Sequencing depth was predicted to influence how clonotypes are shared among donors.

The sample consisted of naive CD4+ T cells sorted from blood. The subset was: CD45RA+ positively selected. This receptor was taken from a man aged 25 to 40 in good health. J is TRBJ1-2 and V is TRBV9, with D perhaps matching TRBD1 (6 bases). The CDR3 coding sequence is TGTGCCAGCAGCCCCGGTCCGGGACATGACTATGGCTACACCTTC. Translating gives CASSPGPGHDYGYTF.